What follows are 13 T cell receptor beta chains derived from one specimen sequenced in a study of blood T cell repertoires in COVID-19. Repertoires were generated with immunoSEQ multiplex PCR, while TCRdb's copy carries only in-frame clones and drops some. The sample contains more than 70,000 clones, 80% to 90% of which appear only once. Source material: peripheral blood. The receptors were gathered from a man between 45 and 60 years old with acute or convalescent COVID-19.

The chain is built from TRBV5-1 and TRBJ2-5; possible D gene TRBD2, 5 bases. The V end lost 2 bases, the J end lost 4 bases, and 15 bases lay between the germline ends. Per the germline V gene, CDR1 is SGHRS and CDR2 is YFSETQ. CDR3 length: 15 amino acids. The CDR3 sequence: CASSFVGEMPETQYF. CDR3 DNA: TGCGCCAGCAGCTTCGTCGGGGAAATGCCAGAGACCCAGTACTTC.

V and J are TRBV7-3 and TRBJ2-3, with TRBD1 as a possible D gene (6 bases). Trimming removed 5 bases at V and 1 base at J, with 13 bases between. Germline-derived CDR1 and CDR2 are SGHTA and FQGTGA. The CDR3 is 15 amino acids. The DNA of the CDR3 is TGTGCCAGCAGCGCTACGGGACACGGCACAGATACGCAGTATTTT. Its protein is CASSATGHGTDTQYF.

The chain combines TRBV12-3 or TRBV12-4 with TRBJ1-1; the match to TRBD1 covers 9 bases. The CDR3 length is 13 residues. Losses at the gene ends were 6 bases for V and 5 bases for J; bases not matched to a gene: 4. The CDR3 protein is CASRMGQGTEAFF. CDR3 bases: TGTGCCAGCAGGATGGGACAGGGAACTGAAGCTTTCTTT.

This clone was counted between two and nine times. J is TRBJ2-2 and V is TRBV9; D not certain. Germline CDR1 reads SGDLS; CDR2 reads YYNGEE. CDR3 length equals 15 residues. Trimming removed 0 bases from V and 2 bases from J, with 8 bases in between. The DNA of the CDR3 is TGTGCCAGCAGCGTAGCATTGGCTAACACCGGGGAGCTGTTTTTT. This gives the protein CASSVALANTGELFF. Based on the CDR3 plus reference TRBV9 and TRBJ2-2, the full variable domain is DSGVTQTPKHLITATGQRVTLRCSPRSGDLSVYWYQQSLDQGLQFLIQYYNGEERAKGNILERFSAQQFPDLHSELNLSSLELGDSALYFCASSVALANTGELFFGEGSRLTVL.

The CDR3 sequence is CASSQGQGEKLFF. In DNA, the CDR3 is TGTGCCAGCAGCCAAGGACAGGGTGAAAAACTGTTTTTT. V usage is TRBV4-2 and J usage is TRBJ1-4; 7 bases are shared with TRBD1. This CDR3 contains 13 residues. CDR1 LGHNA and CDR2 YNFKEQ come from the germline V gene. J gave up 7 bases and V 1 base, and 0 bases lay outside the gene matches.

This sequence joins TRBV19 and TRBJ2-3, with 9 bases lining up with TRBD2. Germline assignment: CDR1 LNHDA and CDR2 SQIVND (reference sequence). This CDR3 region has 13 residues. J gave up 5 bases and V 10 bases, and 7 bases lay outside the gene matches. CDR3 amino acids: CATGGGAVDTQYF. In DNA, the CDR3 is TGTGCCACGGGCGGGGGGGCCGTAGATACGCAGTATTTT.

CDR3 amino acids: CASSRQDRGFGYTF. CDR3 nucleotides: TGTGCCAGCAGCCGCCAGGACAGGGGATTTGGCTACACCTTC. This chain joins TRBV6-5 and TRBJ1-2; TRBD1 matches at 9 bases. The CDR3 runs 14 residues. V shed 6 bases and J 7 bases; nucleotides not matched to a gene: 9. The germline gives CDR1 MNHEY, CDR2 SVGAGI.

The chain recombines TRBV5-1 with TRBJ1-2; 9 bases are shared with TRBD1. This CDR3 is built from 13 residues. Germline CDR1 and CDR2: SGHRS and YFSETQ. Losses at the gene ends were 4 bases for V and 8 bases for J; bases not matched to a gene: 6. CDR3 amino acids: CASSLHRGLGYTF. CDR3 DNA: TGCGCCAGCAGCCTACACAGGGGGCTCGGCTACACCTTC.

This chain connects TRBV7-9 to TRBJ2-7; 7 nucleotides agree with TRBD1. The CDR3 is 16 residues long. Trimming cost V 3 bases and J 0 bases; bases outside gene matches: 8. The germline V gene has CDR1 SEHNR and CDR2 FQNEAQ (reference sequence). The CDR3 DNA is TGTGCCAGCAGCTTCGTAGGGGGCCGGAGCTCCTACGAGCAGTACTTC. It encodes CASSFVGGRSSYEQYF.

The chain carries TRBV29-1 and TRBJ1-1; D is unclear. CDR3 length equals 11 residues. Germline V gives CDR1 SQVTM, CDR2 ANQGSEA. The ends were cut back, 4 bases at V and 6 bases at J, with 9 bases in the middle. The CDR3 DNA sequence: TGCAGCGTTGTTAGTAACCCTGAAGCTTTCTTT. Its translation is CSVVSNPEAFF.

V is TRBV11-3 and J is TRBJ2-1; D uncertain. The CDR3 is made up of 15 amino acids. Trimming took 1 base from V and 5 from J, leaving 12 bases between them. Per the germline V gene, CDR1 is SGHNT and CDR2 is YENEEA. The CDR3 loop reads CASSLGSRGDNEQFF. The CDR3 nucleotides read TGTGCCAGCAGCTTAGGTTCCCGTGGAGACAATGAGCAGTTCTTC.

The V and J genes are TRBV9 and TRBJ1-1; perhaps TRBD1 as D (6 bases). The CDR3 sequence is 13 residues long. CDR1 SGDLS and CDR2 YYNGEE come from the germline V gene. Trimming took off 4 bases at V and 4 bases at J, with 11 bases between the two ends. CDR3 protein: CASSNRVGTEAFF. Here the CDR3 DNA reads TGTGCCAGCAGCAACAGGGTGGGCACTGAAGCTTTCTTT. Looking up the rest from reference TRBV9 and TRBJ1-1 gives the full variable domain: DSGVTQTPKHLITATGQRVTLRCSPRSGDLSVYWYQQSLDQGLQFLIQYYNGEERAKGNILERFSAQQFPDLHSELNLSSLELGDSALYFCASSNRVGTEAFFGQGTRLTVV.

The chain couples TRBV5-1 to TRBJ2-2; 12 bases are a match to TRBD1. The CDR3 covers 16 residues. V lost 4 bases and J lost 7; bases outside the gene matches: 8. Germline CDR1 is SGHRS and CDR2 is YFSETQ. Here the CDR3 reads CASSLPGQGAVGELFF. The DNA for the CDR3 is TGCGCCAGCAGCCTCCCGGGACAGGGGGCGGTCGGGGAGCTGTTTTTT. Full variable domain (rest looked up from reference TRBV5-1 and TRBJ2-2): KAGVTQTPRYLIKTRGQQVTLSCSPISGHRSVSWYQQTPGQGLQFLFEYFSETQRNKGNFPGRFSGRQFSNSRSEMNVSTLELGDSALYLCASSLPGQGAVGELFFGEGSRLTVL.